This T cell receptor (beta chain) is drawn from a study of T cell repertoires in cytomegalovirus infection. Study details: Public signatures in TCR beta pointed to CMV infection and matching HLA type.

Trimming cost V 4 bases and J 4 bases, with 18 bases left between them. The CDR3 is 16 amino acids. CDR1 is SGHKS and CDR2 is YYEKEE in the germline V gene (reference sequence). TCRdb called the reads again in MiXCR, with one record for every CDR3 protein. The sample consists of approximately 990,000 distinct CDR3 sequences, less than 40% of them appearing once. This clonotype was observed a few times. Its target is unknown. The V call is TRBV5-5, the J call TRBJ2-1; D is perhaps TRBD1 (5 bases). The sample was cultured CD8+ T cells from PBMCs, taken from culture after CMV antigen stimulation. This TCR was sampled from a human donor in good health (CMV status not recorded). Some clones in this sample may be carry-over from other donors' samples. DNA for the CDR3: TGTGCCAGCAGCCCCCCGCAGACAGCCTTTTACAATGAGCAGTTCTTC. Amino acids: CASSPPQTAFYNEQFF.